The sequence of this T cell receptor beta chain was determined in a study of cytomegalovirus exposure and HLA in healthy donors. Only in-frame clones appear in the TCRdb table, and some are missing; sequencing was by immunoSEQ multiplex PCR. The repertoire has 200,000 to 300,000 clones, about 90% of them found once; the top ten carry more than 10%. The V segment lost 1 base and the J segment 9 bases; nucleotides outside the gene matches: 8. Germline CDR1 is SGHNT and CDR2 is YENEEA. The CDR3 length is 15 residues. This clone was seen only once. Its specificity is not known. The donors were in the approximately 120-subject validation cohort, distinct from the 666-subject first cohort. Study-wide results and limits: The CMV antigen specificity of a few CMV-associated chains was confirmed through in vitro analysis. Reported results showed that the classifier diagnosed cytomegalovirus status with high specificity and sensitivity.

The V gene is TRBV11-3, the J gene TRBJ2-1, with 8 bases fitting TRBD2. The source of this sequence is a man younger than 30 in good health and CMV-seropositive. Sample: PBMCs. The CDR3 sequence is CASSLVRAGVVEQFF. The CDR3 DNA reads TGTGCCAGCAGCTTAGTGCGAGCGGGAGTTGTTGAGCAGTTCTTC.